A single sample is the source of the 13 T cell receptor beta chains below, sequenced in a study of vaccination and CD4 T cells after COVID-19. Their specific antigens are unknown. Cultured CD4+ T-cell DNA underwent Oncomine TCR Beta short-read sequencing. TCRdb re-derived calls from the PCR reads in MiXCR, one entry per CDR3 protein. Among around 15,000 distinct CDR3 sequences listed, 65% to 80% were seen once. Sample treatment: roughly ten-day PBMC culture with coronavirus spike peptide pools or control peptides (ViraFEST assay). Sequences were obtained from CD4+ T cells from blood, cultured in vitro. Source of these receptors: a human donor who had recovered from COVID-19.

The genes are TRBV7-6 and TRBJ2-7; 8 nucleotides match TRBD1. The CDR3 contains 14 residues. Germline trimming cut 5 bases from V and 5 bases from J; bases unmatched to any gene: 8. Per the germline V gene, CDR1 is SGHVS and CDR2 is FNYEAQ. The CDR3 protein is CASSQQGAGNEQYF. The CDR3 DNA sequence: TGTGCCAGCAGCCAGCAGGGGGCGGGAAACGAGCAGTACTTC.

V usage is TRBV7-9 and J usage is TRBJ1-1, with 8 positions matching TRBD1. V shed 5 bases and J 1 base; nucleotides not matched to a gene: 6. This CDR3 spans 15 amino acids. The germline CDR1 and CDR2 sequences are SEHNR and FQNEAQ (reference sequence). CDR3 sequence (DNA): TGTGCCAGCAGCACAGGGGGGACACCGAACACTGAAGCTTTCTTT. Its protein product is CASSTGGTPNTEAFF.

This clonotype has only a few counts. The J gene is TRBJ2-2, the V gene TRBV20-1; TRBD2 matches 13 bases. CDR1 and CDR2 from the germline V gene are DFQATT and SNEGSKA (reference sequence). J gave up 4 bases and V 3 bases, and 14 bases lay outside the gene matches. This CDR3 region has 19 residues. The CDR3, as DNA: TGCAGTGCTAGCCGTCTCGGACTAGCGGGAGAGGGTGGCACCGGGGAGCTGTTTTTT. Encoded protein: CSASRLGLAGEGGTGELFF.

This clonotype was seen a handful of times. The chain's CDR3 is CASRNRPSPLAGTRTQYF. The DNA of the CDR3 is TGTGCCAGCAGAAACCGGCCCAGCCCCTTAGCGGGGACTCGGACCCAGTACTTC. The V call is TRBV6-1, the J call TRBJ2-5, with TRBD2 matching over 8 bases. In germline, CDR1 is MNHNS, CDR2 SASEGT. The V segment lost 6 bases and the J segment 7 bases; nucleotides outside the gene matches: 22. This CDR3 is 18 amino acids long.

By frequency in the sample, this clonotype is large. This chain connects TRBV7-2 to TRBJ1-2; D call uncertain. CDR3 length: 13 residues. V was trimmed by 2 bases and J by 10 bases, leaving 14 bases between them. Germline CDR1 SGHTA, CDR2 FQGNSA. The CDR3 here is CASSLYLTDSYTF. CDR3 bases: TGTGCCAGCAGCTTATATCTAACCGATTCCTACACCTTC.

The chain joins TRBV20-1 to TRBJ1-1, with D perhaps TRBD1 (5 bases). The V gene lost 0 bases and the J gene lost 0 bases, with 14 bases spanning the gap. Germline V gene lookup returns CDR1 DFQATT and CDR2 SNEGSKA (reference sequence). CDR3 length equals 16 residues. DNA of the CDR3: TGCAGTGCTAGAGATGGGGGAGGGACCATGAACACTGAAGCTTTCTTT. Its protein product is CSARDGGGTMNTEAFF.

The J gene is TRBJ1-5, the V gene TRBV30; no reliable D call. Trimming left V 2 bases short and J 3 bases short, with 5 bases between. This CDR3 has 12 residues. Germline V gene sequence: CDR1 GTSNPN, CDR2 SVGIG (reference sequence). As DNA, the CDR3 is TGTGCCTGGAGTCCTCCCAATCAGCCCCAGCATTTT. Protein sequence: CAWSPPNQPQHF. Together with reference TRBV30 and TRBJ1-5, the CDR3 gives the full variable domain: SQTIHQWPATLVQPVGSPLSLECTVEGTSNPNLYWYRQAAGRGLQLLFYSVGIGQISSEVPQNLSASRPQDRQFILSSKKLLLSDSGFYLCAWSPPNQPQHFGDGTRLSIL.

The chain joins TRBV6-1 to TRBJ1-1; 7 nucleotides agree with TRBD1. The CDR3 runs to 15 residues. V gave up 5 bases and J gave up 2 bases; unmatched junction bases: 8. Germline V gives CDR1 MNHNS, CDR2 SASEGT. The CDR3 loop is CASSNRQGSNTEAFF. CDR3 nucleotides: TGTGCCAGCAGTAACAGACAGGGATCAAACACTGAAGCTTTCTTT.

This clonotype was counted between two and nine times. The chain recombines TRBV20-1 with TRBJ1-2; no clear D gene. With 6 bases removed from V and 2 bases from J, the gap between germline ends came to 13 bases. From germline, CDR1 is DFQATT and CDR2 SNEGSKA (reference sequence). The length of the CDR3 is 13 residues. The chain's CDR3 is CSATKDGNYGYTF. The CDR3 DNA reads as TGCAGTGCAACAAAGGACGGGAACTATGGCTACACCTTC.

The J gene is TRBJ1-4, the V gene TRBV7-9; D is possibly TRBD1 (6 bases). Germline assignment: CDR1 SEHNR and CDR2 FQNEAQ (reference sequence). The CDR3 extends over 14 amino acids. Trimming cost V 8 bases and J 5 bases, with 15 bases left between them. The CDR3: CASRRGGLNEKLFF. DNA for the CDR3: TGTGCCAGCCGTAGGGGGGGGCTAAATGAAAAACTGTTTTTT.

V is TRBV6-2 or TRBV6-3 and J is TRBJ2-1, with 13 bases aligning to TRBD2. V shed 4 bases, J shed 5 bases, and the junction held 8 bases outside the gene matches. Germline CDR1 is MNHEY and CDR2 is SVGEGT. The CDR3 is 17 amino acids. The DNA of the CDR3 is TGTGCCAGCAGTTCCCCTATGACTAGCGGGAGGCACAATGAGCAGTTCTTC. Amino acid sequence: CASSSPMTSGRHNEQFF.

This chain links TRBV27 with TRBJ2-3; D is ambiguous. Trimming shortened V by 1 base and J by 0 bases, and 11 bases separated the two germline ends. The CDR3 has 16 residues. The V gene's germline CDR1 is MNHEY and CDR2 SMNVEV (reference sequence). Written as DNA, the CDR3 is TGTGCCAGCAGTTTATTGGGCGGCTTCAGCACAGATACGCAGTATTTT. This translates into CASSLLGGFSTDTQYF.

CDR3 bases: TGTGCCAGCAGTTACCGTTATGGTCCAGCTCCCTATGGCTACACCTTC. This translates into CASSYRYGPAPYGYTF. The V and J genes are TRBV6-5 and TRBJ1-2; D remains unclear. V lost 2 bases and J 4 bases, leaving 17 bases between the germline ends. CDR1 MNHEY and CDR2 SVGAGI come from the germline V gene. The CDR3 covers 16 residues.